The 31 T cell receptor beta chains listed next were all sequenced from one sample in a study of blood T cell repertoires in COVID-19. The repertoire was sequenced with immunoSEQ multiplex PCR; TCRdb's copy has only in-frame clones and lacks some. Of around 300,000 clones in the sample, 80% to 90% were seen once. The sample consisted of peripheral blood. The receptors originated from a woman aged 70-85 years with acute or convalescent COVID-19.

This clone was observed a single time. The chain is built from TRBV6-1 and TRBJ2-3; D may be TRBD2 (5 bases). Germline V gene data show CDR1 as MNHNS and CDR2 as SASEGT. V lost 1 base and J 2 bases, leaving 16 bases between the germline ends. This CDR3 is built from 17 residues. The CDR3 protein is CASSEGPASFFTDTQYF. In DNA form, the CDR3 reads TGTGCCAGCAGTGAAGGCCCGGCTAGCTTCTTCACAGATACGCAGTATTTT.

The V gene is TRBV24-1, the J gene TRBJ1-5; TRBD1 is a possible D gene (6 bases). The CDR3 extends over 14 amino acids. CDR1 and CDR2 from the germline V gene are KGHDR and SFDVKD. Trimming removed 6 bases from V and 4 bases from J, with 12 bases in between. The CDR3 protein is CATSSRGINQPQHF. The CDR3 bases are TGTGCCACCAGTTCCAGGGGCATAAATCAGCCCCAGCATTTT.

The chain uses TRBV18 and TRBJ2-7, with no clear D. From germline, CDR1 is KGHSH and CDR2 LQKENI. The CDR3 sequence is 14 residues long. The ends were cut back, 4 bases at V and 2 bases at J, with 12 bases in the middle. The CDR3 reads CASSRPGLPYEQYF. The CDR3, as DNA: TGTGCCAGCTCACGTCCCGGGTTACCCTACGAGCAGTACTTC.

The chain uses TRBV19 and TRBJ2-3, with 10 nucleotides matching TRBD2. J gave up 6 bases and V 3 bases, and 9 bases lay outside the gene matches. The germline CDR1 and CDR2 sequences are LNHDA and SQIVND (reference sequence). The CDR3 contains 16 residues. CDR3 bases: TGTGCCAGTAGTATCCGCAGCGGGGGGGCATCCGATACGCAGTATTTT. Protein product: CASSIRSGGASDTQYF.

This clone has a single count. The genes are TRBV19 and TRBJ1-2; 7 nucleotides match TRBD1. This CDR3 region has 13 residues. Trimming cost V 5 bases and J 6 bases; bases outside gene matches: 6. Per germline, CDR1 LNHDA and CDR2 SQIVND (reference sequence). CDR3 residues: CASSSQGVDGYTF. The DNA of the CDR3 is TGTGCCAGTAGTTCCCAGGGGGTGGATGGCTACACCTTC.

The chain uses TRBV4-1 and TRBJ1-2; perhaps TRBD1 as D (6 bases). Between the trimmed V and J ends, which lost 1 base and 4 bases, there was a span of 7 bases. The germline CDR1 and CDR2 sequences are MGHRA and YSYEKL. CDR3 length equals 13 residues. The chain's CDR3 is CASSQVGAYGYTF. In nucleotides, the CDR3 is TGCGCCAGCAGCCAAGTGGGGGCCTATGGCTACACCTTC.

This CDR3 is CSASGADTQYF. The DNA for the CDR3 is TGCAGTGCTAGCGGGGCAGATACGCAGTATTTT. The chain uses TRBV20-1 and TRBJ2-3, with a possible D match to TRBD2 (5 bases). V was pared by 3 bases and J by 4 bases, with 5 bases between. Germline CDR1 reads DFQATT; CDR2 reads SNEGSKA (reference sequence). The CDR3 length is 11 residues.

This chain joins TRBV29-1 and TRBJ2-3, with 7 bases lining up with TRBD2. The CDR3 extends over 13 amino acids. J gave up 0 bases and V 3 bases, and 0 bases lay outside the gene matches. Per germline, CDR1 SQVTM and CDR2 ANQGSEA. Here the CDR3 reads CSVERGSTDTQYF. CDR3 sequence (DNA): TGCAGCGTTGAGCGGGGGAGCACAGATACGCAGTATTTT.

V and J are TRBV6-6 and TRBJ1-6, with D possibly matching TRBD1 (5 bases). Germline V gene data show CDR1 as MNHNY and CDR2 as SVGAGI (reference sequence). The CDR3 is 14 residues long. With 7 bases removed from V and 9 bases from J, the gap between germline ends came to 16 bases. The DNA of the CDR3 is TGTGCCAGCACCGTTACGGGGGGGGGTTCACCCCTCCACTTT. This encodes CASTVTGGGSPLHF.

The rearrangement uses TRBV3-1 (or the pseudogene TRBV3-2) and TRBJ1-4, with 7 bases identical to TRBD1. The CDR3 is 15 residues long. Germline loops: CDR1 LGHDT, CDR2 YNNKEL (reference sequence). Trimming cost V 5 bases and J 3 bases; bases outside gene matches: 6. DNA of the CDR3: TGTGCCAGCAGCTACCGGACAGGCCCTAATGAAAAACTGTTTTTT. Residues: CASSYRTGPNEKLFF.

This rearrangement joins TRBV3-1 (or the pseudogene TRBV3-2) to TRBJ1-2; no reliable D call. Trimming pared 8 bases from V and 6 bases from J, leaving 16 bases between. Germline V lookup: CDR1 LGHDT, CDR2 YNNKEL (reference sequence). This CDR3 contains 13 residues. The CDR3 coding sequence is TGTGCCAGCTCCCAGCGGGCGGGAGATGGCTACACCTTC. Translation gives CASSQRAGDGYTF.

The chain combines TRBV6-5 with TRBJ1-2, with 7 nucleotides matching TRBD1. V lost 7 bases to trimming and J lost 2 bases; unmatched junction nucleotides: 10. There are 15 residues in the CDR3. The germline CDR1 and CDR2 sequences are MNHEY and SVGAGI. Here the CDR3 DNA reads TGTGCCAGCAAAGTCGGGGGACAGAGCAACTATGGCTACACCTTC. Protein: CASKVGGQSNYGYTF.

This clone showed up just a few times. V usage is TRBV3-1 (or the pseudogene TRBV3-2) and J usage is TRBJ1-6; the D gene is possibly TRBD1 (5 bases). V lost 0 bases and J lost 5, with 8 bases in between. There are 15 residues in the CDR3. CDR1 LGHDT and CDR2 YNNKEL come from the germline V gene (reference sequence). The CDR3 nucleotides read TGTGCCAGCAGCCAAGATCGGGGGGATAATTCACCCCTCCACTTT. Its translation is CASSQDRGDNSPLHF.

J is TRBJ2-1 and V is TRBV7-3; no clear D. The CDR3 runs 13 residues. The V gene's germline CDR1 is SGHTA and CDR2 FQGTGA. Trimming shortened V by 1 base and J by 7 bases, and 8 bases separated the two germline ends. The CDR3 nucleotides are TGTGCCAGCAGCTTAAATATGAGGAATGAGCAGTTCTTC. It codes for CASSLNMRNEQFF.

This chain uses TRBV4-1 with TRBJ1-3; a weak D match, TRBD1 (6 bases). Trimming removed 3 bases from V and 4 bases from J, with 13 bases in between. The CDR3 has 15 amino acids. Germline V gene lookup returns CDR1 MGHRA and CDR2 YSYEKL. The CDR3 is CASSQQGTRGNTIYF. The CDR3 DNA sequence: TGCGCCAGCAGCCAGCAGGGGACGCGAGGAAACACCATATATTTT.

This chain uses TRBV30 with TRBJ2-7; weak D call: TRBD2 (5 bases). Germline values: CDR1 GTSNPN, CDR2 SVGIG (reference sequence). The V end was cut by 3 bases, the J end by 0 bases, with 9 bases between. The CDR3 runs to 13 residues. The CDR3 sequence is CAWRAGGSYEQYF. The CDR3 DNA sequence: TGTGCCTGGAGAGCAGGAGGCTCCTACGAGCAGTACTTC.

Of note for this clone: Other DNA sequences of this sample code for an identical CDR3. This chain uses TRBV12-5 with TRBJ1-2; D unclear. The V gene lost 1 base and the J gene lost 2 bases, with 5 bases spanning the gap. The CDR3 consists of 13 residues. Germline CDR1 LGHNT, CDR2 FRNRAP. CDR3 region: CASGLGQNYGYTF. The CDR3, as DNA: TGTGCTAGTGGTTTGGGGCAGAACTATGGCTACACCTTC.

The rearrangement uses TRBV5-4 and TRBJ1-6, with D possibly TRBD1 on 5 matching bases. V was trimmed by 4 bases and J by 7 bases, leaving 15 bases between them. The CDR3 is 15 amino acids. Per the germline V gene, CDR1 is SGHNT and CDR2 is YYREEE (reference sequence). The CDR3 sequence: CASSDRTRRNSPLHF. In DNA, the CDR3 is TGTGCCAGCAGCGATAGGACAAGGCGGAATTCACCCCTCCACTTT. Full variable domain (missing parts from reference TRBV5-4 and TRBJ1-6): ETGVTQSPTHLIKTRGQQVTLRCSSQSGHNTVSWYQQALGQGPQFIFQYYREEENGRGNFPPRFSGLQFPNYSSELNVNALELDDSALYLCASSDRTRRNSPLHFGNGTRLTVT.

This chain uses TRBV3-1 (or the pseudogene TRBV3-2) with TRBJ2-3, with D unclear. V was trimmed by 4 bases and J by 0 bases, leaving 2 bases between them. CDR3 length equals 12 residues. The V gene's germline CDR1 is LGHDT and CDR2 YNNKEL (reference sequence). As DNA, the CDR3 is TGTGCCAGCAGCCCTAGCACAGATACGCAGTATTTT. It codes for CASSPSTDTQYF.

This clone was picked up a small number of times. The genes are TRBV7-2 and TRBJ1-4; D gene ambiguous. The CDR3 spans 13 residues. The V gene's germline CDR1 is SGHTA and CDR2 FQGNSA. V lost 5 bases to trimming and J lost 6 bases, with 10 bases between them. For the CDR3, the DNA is TGTGCCAGCAGCCTGCGGGTCGATGAAAAACTGTTTTTT. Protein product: CASSLRVDEKLFF. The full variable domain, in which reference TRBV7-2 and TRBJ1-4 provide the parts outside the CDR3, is GAGVSQSPSNKVTEKGKDVELRCDPISGHTALYWYRQSLGQGLEFLIYFQGNSAPDKSGLPSDRFSAERTGGSVSTLTIQRTQQEDSAVYLCASSLRVDEKLFFGSGTQLSVL.

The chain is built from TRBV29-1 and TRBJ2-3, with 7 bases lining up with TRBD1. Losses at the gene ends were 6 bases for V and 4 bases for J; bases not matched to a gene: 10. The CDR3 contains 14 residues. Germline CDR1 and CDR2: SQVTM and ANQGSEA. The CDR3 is CSVGRQGFSDTQYF. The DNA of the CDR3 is TGCAGCGTCGGGCGACAGGGATTTTCAGATACGCAGTATTTT.

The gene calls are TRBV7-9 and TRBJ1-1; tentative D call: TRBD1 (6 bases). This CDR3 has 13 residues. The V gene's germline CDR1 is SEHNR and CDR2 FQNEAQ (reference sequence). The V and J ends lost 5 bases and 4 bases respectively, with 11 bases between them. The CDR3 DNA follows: TGTGCCAGCAGCCAGAACAGGGCCACTGAAGCTTTCTTT. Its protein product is CASSQNRATEAFF.

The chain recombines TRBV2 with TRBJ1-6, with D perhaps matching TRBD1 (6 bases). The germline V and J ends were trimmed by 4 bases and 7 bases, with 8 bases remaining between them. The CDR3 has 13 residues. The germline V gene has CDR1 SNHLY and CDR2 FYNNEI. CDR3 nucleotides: TGTGCCAGCAGTGGACAGGAAAATTCACCCCTCCACTTT. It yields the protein CASSGQENSPLHF.

DNA of the CDR3: TGTGCCAGCGCGCGAGAACTAGCGGGGATCAGGGATGAGCAGTTCTTC. It encodes CASARELAGIRDEQFF. The V call is TRBV21-1, the J call TRBJ2-1; the DNA was not compared with TRBD2, the D call given in the table. TRBV21-1 counts as a pseudogene. The CDR3 has 16 residues.

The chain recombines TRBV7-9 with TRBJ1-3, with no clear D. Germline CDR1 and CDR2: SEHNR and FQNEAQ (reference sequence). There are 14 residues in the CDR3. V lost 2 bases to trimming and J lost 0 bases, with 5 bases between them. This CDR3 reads CASSLSVSGNTIYF. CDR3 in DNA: TGTGCCAGCAGCTTATCGGTCTCTGGAAACACCATATATTTT.

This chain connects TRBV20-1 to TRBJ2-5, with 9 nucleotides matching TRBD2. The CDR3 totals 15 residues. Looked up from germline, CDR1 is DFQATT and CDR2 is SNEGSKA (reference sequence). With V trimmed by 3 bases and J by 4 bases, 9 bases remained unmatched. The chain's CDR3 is CSASRLAEKSETQYF. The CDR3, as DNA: TGCAGTGCTAGTCGACTAGCGGAAAAATCAGAGACCCAGTACTTC.

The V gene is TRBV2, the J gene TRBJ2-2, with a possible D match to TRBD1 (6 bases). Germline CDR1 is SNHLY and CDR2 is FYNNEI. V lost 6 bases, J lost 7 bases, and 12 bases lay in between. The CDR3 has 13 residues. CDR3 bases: TGTGCCAGCAGGGCACAGGGAAACGGGGAGCTGTTTTTT. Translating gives CASRAQGNGELFF.

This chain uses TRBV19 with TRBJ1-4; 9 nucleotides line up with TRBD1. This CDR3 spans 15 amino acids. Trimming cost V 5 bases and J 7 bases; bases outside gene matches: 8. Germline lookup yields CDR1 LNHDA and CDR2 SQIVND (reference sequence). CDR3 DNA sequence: TGTGCCAGTAGTTCTCCGGGACAGGGCTCTGAAAAACTGTTTTTT. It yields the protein CASSSPGQGSEKLFF.

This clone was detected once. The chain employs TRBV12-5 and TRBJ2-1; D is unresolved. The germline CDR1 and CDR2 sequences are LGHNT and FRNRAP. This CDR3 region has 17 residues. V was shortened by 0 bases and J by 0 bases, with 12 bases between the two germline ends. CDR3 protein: CASGLVLSGSSYNEQFF. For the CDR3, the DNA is TGTGCTAGTGGTTTGGTACTAAGTGGAAGCTCCTACAATGAGCAGTTCTTC.

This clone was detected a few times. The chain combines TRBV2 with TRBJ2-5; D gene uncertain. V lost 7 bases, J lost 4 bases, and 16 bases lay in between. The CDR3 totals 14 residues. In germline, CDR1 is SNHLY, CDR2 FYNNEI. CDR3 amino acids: CASIPTKAGETQYF. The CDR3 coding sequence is TGTGCCAGCATCCCCACTAAAGCTGGAGAGACCCAGTACTTC.

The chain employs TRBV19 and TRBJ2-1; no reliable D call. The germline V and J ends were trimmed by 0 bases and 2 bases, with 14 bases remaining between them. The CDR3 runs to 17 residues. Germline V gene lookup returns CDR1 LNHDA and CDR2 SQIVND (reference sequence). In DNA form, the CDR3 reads TGTGCCAGTAGTATAGATCCGAGAGTAGCTGCCTACAATGAGCAGTTCTTC. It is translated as CASSIDPRVAAYNEQFF.